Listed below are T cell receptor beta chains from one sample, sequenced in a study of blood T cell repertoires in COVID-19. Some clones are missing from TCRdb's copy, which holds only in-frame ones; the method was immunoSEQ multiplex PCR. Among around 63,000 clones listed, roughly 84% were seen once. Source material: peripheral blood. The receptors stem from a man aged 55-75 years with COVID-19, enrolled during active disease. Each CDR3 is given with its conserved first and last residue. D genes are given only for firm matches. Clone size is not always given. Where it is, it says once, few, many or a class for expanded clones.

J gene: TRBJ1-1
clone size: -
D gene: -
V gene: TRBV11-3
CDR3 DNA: TGTGCCAGCAGCTTAGTAGGCGGGGGGGACACTGAAGCTTTCTTT
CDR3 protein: CASSLVGGGDTEAFF

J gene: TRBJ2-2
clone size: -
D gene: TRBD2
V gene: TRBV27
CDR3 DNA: TGTGCCAGCAGTCCGGGGCTAGCGGGCACCGGGGAGCTGTTTTTT
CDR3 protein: CASSPGLAGTGELFF

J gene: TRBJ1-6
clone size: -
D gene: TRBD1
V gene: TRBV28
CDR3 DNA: TGTGCCAGCCGACTGGGACAGAATAATTCACCCCTCCACTTT
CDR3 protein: CASRLGQNNSPLHF

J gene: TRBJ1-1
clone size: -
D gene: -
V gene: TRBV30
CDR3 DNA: TGTGCCTGGAGTGTACACCGGGGGGGCACTGAAGCTTTCTTT
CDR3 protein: CAWSVHRGGTEAFF

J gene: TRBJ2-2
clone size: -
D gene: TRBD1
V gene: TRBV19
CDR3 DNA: TGTGCCAGCGCCGGGACAGCGAACACCGGGGAGCTGTTTTTT
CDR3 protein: CASAGTANTGELFF

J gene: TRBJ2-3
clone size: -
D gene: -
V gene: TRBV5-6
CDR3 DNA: TGTGCCAGCAGCTCGGTCGGGAGGGGGCTTCCTAGCACAGATACGCAGTATTTT
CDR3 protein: CASSSVGRGLPSTDTQYF

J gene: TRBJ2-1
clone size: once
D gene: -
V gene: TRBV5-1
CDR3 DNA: TGCGCCAGCAGCATCAATAGTCCGCCCGGTGAGCAGTTCTTC
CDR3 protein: CASSINSPPGEQFF

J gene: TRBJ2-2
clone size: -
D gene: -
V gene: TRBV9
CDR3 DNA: TGTGCCAGCAGCGTAGTACTACTCGATGATGGCGGGGAGCTGTTTTTT
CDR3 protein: CASSVVLLDDGGELFF

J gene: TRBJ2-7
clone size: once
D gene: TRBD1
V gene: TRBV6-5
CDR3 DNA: TGTGCCATTGTTAGGGACAGGGGAGTTTCAGAGCAGTACTTC
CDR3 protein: CAIVRDRGVSEQYF

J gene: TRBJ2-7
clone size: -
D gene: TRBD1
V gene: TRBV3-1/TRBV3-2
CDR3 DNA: TGTGCCAGCAGCCTCCTCGACAGGGGGAACGAGCAGTACTTC
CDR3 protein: CASSLLDRGNEQYF

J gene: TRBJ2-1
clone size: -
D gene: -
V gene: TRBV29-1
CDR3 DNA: TGCAGCGTTGAGGAACAGGAGTACAAAGATGAGCAGTTCTTC
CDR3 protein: CSVEEQEYKDEQFF

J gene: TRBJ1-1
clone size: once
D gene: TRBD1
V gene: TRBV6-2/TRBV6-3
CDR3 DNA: TGTGCCAGCAGTACAGGACAGGGGATAATTGAAGCTTTCTTT
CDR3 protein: CASSTGQGIIEAFF

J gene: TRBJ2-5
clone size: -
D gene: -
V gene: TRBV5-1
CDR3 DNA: TGCGCCAGCAGCTTGATGCAGCGGGAAGAGACCCAGTACTTC
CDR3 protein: CASSLMQREETQYF

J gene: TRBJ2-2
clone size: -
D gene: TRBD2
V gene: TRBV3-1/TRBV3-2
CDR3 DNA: TGTGCCAGCAGCCAAGATGGCAGCGGGAGGGCCATCGGGGAGCTGTTTTTT
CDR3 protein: CASSQDGSGRAIGELFF

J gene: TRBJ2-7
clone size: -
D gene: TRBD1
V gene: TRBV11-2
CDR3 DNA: TGTGCCAGCAGCTTGCTTTCAGGGCAGGGGGTTTCCTACGAGCAGTACTTC
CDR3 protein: CASSLLSGQGVSYEQYF

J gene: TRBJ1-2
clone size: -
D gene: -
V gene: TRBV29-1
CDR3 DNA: TGCAGCGTTGAAGATCCCGGGAGGGGTCCCTATGGCTACACCTTC
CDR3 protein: CSVEDPGRGPYGYTF

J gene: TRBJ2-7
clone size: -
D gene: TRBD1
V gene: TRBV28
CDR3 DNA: TGTGCCAGCGCTCCTATGGAGACAGGGGGTTTCGACGAGCAGTACTTC
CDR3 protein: CASAPMETGGFDEQYF

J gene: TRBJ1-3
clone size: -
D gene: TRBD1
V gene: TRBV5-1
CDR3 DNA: TGCGCCAGCAGCTTAAGACAGGGTGAAGGAAACACCATATATTTT
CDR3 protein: CASSLRQGEGNTIYF

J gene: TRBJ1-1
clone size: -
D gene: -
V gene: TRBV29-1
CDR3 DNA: TGCAGCGTTGAATTGGTTAGAGCTTTCTTT
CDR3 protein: CSVELVRAFF

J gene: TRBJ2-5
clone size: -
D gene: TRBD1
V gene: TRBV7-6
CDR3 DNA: TGTGCCAGCAGCTTAAACAGGGGGCGCGAGACCCAGTACTTC
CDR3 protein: CASSLNRGRETQYF

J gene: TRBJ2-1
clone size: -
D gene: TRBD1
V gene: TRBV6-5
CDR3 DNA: TGTGCCAGCAGTAGGACAGGGGGACCCAATGAGCAGTTCTTC
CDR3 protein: CASSRTGGPNEQFF

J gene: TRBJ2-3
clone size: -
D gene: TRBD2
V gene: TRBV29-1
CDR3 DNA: TGCAGCGTTGATGGCGGGAGGGTCACAGATACGCAGTATTTT
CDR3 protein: CSVDGGRVTDTQYF

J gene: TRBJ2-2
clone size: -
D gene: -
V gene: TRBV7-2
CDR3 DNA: TGTGCCAGCAGCTCCGGAGGGGCGAACACCGGGGAGCTGTTTTTT
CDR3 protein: CASSSGGANTGELFF

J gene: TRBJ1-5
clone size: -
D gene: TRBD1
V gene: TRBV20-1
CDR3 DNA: TGCAGTGCTAGTTGGCAGGGGGCAATGAGCAATCAGCCCCAGCATTTT
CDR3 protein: CSASWQGAMSNQPQHF

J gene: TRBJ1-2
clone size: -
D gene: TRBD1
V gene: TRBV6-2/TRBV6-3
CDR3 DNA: TGTGCCAGCAGTTACCCCGGGACAGGGGGGGGCTATGGCTACACCTTC
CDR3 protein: CASSYPGTGGGYGYTF

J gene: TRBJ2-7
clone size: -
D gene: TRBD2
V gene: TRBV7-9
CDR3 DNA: TGTGCCAGCAGCTTAGGGGGACTAGTTTACGTAGCGGTCGACGAGCAGTACTTC
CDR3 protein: CASSLGGLVYVAVDEQYF

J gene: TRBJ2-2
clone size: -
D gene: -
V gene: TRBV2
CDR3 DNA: TGTGCCAGCAGTGCATCAGTACCCGGGGAGCTGTTTTTT
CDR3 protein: CASSASVPGELFF

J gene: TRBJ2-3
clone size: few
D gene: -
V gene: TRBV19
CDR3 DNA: TGTGCCACTGCAAGGGGCGGTACGCAGTATTTT
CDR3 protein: CATARGGTQYF

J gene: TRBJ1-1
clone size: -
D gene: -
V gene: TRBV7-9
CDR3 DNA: TGTGCCAGCAGCCCCACAGAGAACACTGAAGCTTTCTTT
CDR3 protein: CASSPTENTEAFF

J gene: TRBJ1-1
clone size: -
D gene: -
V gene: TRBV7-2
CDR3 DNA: TGTGCCAGCAGCTCGACGACGGCAGGGGAAGCTTTCTTT
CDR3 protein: CASSSTTAGEAFF

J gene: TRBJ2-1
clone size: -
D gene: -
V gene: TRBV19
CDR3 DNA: TGTGCCAGTACTAATCGAGGGGCGGGGAGTCGAGATGAGCAGTTCTTC
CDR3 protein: CASTNRGAGSRDEQFF

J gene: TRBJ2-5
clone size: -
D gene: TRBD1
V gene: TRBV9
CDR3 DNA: TGTGCCAGCAGCCACACGAGGACAGGGGCGTCGGTAGAGACCCAGTACTTC
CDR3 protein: CASSHTRTGASVETQYF

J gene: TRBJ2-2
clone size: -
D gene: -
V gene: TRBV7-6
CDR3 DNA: TGTGCCAGCAGCTTAGCTCTAACCGGGGATACGAACACCGGGGAGCTGTTTTTT
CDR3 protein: CASSLALTGDTNTGELFF

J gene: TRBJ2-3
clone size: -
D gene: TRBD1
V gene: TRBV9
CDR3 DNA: TGTGCCAGCAGCGGCGCCGGGACAGTACCAGGATTGGATACGCAGTATTTT
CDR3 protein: CASSGAGTVPGLDTQYF

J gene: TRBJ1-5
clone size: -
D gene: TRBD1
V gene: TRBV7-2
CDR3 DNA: TGTGCCAGCACCACCCAGGGGGATCAGCCCCAGCATTTT
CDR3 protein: CASTTQGDQPQHF

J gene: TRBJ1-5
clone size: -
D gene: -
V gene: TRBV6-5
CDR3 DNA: TGTGCCAGCAGTTACGGGCAGGGTAACAATCAGCCCCAGCATTTT
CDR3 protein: CASSYGQGNNQPQHF

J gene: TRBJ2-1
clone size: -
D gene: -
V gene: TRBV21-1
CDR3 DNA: TGTGCCAGCAGCAAAAGCACCGGGGGGGCGGGGCCTTACAATGAGCAGTTCTTC
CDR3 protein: CASSKSTGGAGPYNEQFF

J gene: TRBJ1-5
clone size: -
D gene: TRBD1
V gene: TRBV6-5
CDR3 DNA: TGTGCCAGCAGTAGGACAGGGGGACAGCCCCAGCATTTT
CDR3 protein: CASSRTGGQPQHF

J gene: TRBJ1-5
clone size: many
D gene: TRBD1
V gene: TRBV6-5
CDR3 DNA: TGTGCCAGCATTTACAGGGGTGATGGCAATCAGCCCCAGCATTTT
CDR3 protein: CASIYRGDGNQPQHF

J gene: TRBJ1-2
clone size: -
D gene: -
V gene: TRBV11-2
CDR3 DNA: TGTGCCAGCAGCTCGAACCCCCAGGGAGGCTATGGCTACACCTTC
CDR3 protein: CASSSNPQGGYGYTF

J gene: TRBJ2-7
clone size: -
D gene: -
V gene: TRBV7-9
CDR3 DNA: TGTGCCAGCAGTCCAGGTACCTACGAGCAGTACTTC
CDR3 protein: CASSPGTYEQYF

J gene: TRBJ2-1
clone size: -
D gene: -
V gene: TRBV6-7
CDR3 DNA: TGTGCCAGCAGTTACCCAGGGTTAGGGTCCTACAATGAGCAGTTCTTC
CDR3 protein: CASSYPGLGSYNEQFF

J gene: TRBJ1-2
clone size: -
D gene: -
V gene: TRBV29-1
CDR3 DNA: TGCAGCGTTGAAGTCTCAGGGGTCGGAGGTGGCTACACCTTC
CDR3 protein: CSVEVSGVGGGYTF

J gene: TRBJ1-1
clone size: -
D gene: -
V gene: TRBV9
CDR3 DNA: TGTGCCAGCAGCGTATTGGGCTCGAACACTGAAGCTTTCTTT
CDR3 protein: CASSVLGSNTEAFF

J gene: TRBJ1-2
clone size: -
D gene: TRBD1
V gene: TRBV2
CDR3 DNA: TGTGCCAGCACCAAGACCAGGGACAGGGGTGATGGCTACACCTTC
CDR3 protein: CASTKTRDRGDGYTF

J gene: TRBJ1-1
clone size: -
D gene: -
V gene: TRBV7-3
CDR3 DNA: TGTGCCAGCAGCGTACTCGCCGACACTGAAGCTTTCTTT
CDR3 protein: CASSVLADTEAFF

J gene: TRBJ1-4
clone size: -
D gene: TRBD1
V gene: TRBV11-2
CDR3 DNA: TGTGCCAGCAGCCCCTCGGGGACAGGGGAAGGGTATAATGAAAAACTGTTTTTT
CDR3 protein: CASSPSGTGEGYNEKLFF